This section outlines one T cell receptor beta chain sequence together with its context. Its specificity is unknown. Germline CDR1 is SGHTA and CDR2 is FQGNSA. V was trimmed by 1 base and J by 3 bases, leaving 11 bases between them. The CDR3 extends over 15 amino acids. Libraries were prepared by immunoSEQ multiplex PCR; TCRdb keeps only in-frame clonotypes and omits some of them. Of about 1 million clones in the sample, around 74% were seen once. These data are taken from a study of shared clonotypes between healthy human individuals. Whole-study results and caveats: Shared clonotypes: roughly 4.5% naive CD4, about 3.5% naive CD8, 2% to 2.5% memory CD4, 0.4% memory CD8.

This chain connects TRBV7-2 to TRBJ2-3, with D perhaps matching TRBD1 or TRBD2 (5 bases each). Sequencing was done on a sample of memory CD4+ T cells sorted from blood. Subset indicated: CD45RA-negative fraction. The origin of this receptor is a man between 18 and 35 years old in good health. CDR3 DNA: TGTGCCAGCAGCTTAGGGGACGTAGTTACAGATACGCAGTATTTT. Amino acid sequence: CASSLGDVVTDTQYF.